The rows below give T cell receptor beta chains drawn from one sample of a study of T cell repertoires in cytomegalovirus infection. From the reads, TCRdb called clonotypes with MiXCR, one entry per CDR3 protein. The data hold 200,000 or so distinct CDR3 sequences, with 28% observed a single time. Specimen: PBMCs. The source of these receptors is a human donor in good health (CMV status not recorded). Some clones in this sample may be carry-over from other donors' samples. CDR3s include the opening cysteine and the closing phenylalanine or tryptophan. The D gene is left open where the match is weak. Clone size is not always given. Where it is, it says once, few, many or a class for expanded clones.

TRBD1 . TRBJ1-3 TRBV6-8 CASSLRLDRDPGNTIYF TGTGCCAGCAGCTTGCGTTTGGACAGGGACCCTGGAAACACCATATATTTT
. few TRBJ2-1 TRBV2 CASSEADEQFF TGTGCCAGCAGTGAAGCGGATGAGCAGTTCTTC
. few TRBJ2-1 TRBV19 CASSITVQSSYNEQFF TGTGCCAGTAGTATAACTGTCCAGAGCTCCTACAATGAGCAGTTCTTC
TRBD1 few TRBJ1-2 TRBV7-9 CASSPDRVDGYTF TGTGCCAGCAGCCCGGACAGGGTTGATGGCTACACCTTC
TRBD2 . TRBJ2-1 TRBV27 CASSPRLAGGDNEQFF TGTGCCAGCAGTCCTCGACTAGCGGGGGGGGACAATGAGCAGTTCTTC
. . TRBJ2-3 TRBV7-2 CASSRGVLGGPGTQYF TGTGCCAGCAGCCGCGGGGTACTGGGGGGGCCGGGTACGCAGTATTTT
. . TRBJ1-6 TRBV6-6 CASSYSGTGNSPLHF TGTGCCAGCAGTTACTCGGGAACAGGGAATTCACCCCTCCACTTT
TRBD1 . TRBJ2-1 TRBV30 CAWKTAGTEFF TGTGCCTGGAAAACCGCCGGGACAGAGTTTTTC
TRBD1 . TRBJ2-7 TRBV12-3/TRBV12-4 CASSLGDRGVNEQYF TGTGCCAGCAGTTTAGGGGACAGGGGGGTGAACGAGCAGTACTTC
. . TRBJ2-5 TRBV29-1 CSAGVGSGTQYF TGCAGCGCCGGAGTAGGTTCCGGGACCCAGTACTTC
TRBD2 few TRBJ2-3 TRBV7-2 CASRGWTSGTDTQYF TGTGCCAGCAGGGGATGGACTAGCGGCACAGATACGCAGTATTTT
TRBD2 few TRBJ2-3 TRBV7-2 CASSLQLAGDTDTQYF TGTGCCAGCAGCCTTCAACTAGCGGGGGATACAGATACGCAGTATTTT
. . TRBJ1-1 TRBV7-3 CASSQGHQNTEALF TGTGCCAGCAGCCAGGGACACCAGAACACTGAAGCTCTCTTT
. . TRBJ2-3 TRBV7-2 CASSLAGRGLTDTQYF TGTGCCAGCAGCTTAGCGGGACGGGGACTCACAGATACGCAGTATTTT
. . TRBJ1-4 TRBV19 CASSIQGRSATNEKLFF TGTGCCAGTAGTATTCAGGGGCGCTCTGCAACTAATGAAAAACTGTTTTTT
. once TRBJ1-2 TRBV7-2 CASSLSGIKNYGYTF TGTGCCAGCAGCTTAAGCGGGATAAAGAACTATGGCTACACCTTC
TRBD1 . TRBJ1-2 TRBV2 CASTQGASYGYTF TGTGCCAGCACCCAGGGGGCGAGCTATGGCTACACCTTC
. many TRBJ2-7 TRBV7-9 CASSPQDVYEQYF TGTGCCAGCAGCCCACAGGACGTGTACGAGCAGTACTTC
. . TRBJ2-3 TRBV5-6 CASIRRYYTDTQYF TGTGCCAGCATCCGTAGATACTACACAGATACGCAGTATTTT
TRBD2 few TRBJ2-5 TRBV19 CASSKSPSGDQETQYF TGTGCCAGTAGTAAATCTCCTAGCGGGGATCAAGAGACCCAGTACTTC
. many TRBJ2-1 TRBV7-8 CASSSRGGARNEQFF TGTGCCAGCAGCTCTCGAGGGGGGGCAAGGAATGAGCAGTTCTTC
. . TRBJ2-7 TRBV7-2 CASSLRAPSYEQYF TGTGCCAGCAGCTTAAGAGCCCCCTCCTACGAGCAGTACTTC
TRBD1 few TRBJ1-4 TRBV7-2 CASSLESGGGKLFF TGTGCCAGCAGCTTAGAATCAGGGGGAGGAAAACTGTTTTTT
. few TRBJ2-3 TRBV29-1 CSVEVLDEITDTQYF TGCAGCGTTGAGGTTCTCGACGAGATCACAGATACGCAGTATTTT
. few TRBJ2-7 TRBV20-1 CSASLQGYEQYF TGCAGTGCTAGTCTACAGGGCTACGAGCAGTACTTC
. . TRBJ2-2 TRBV7-7 CASSLIRNTGELFF TGTGCTAGCAGCTTAATAAGGAACACCGGGGAGCTGTTTTTT
. . TRBJ2-7 TRBV18 CASSRESGNEQYF TGTGCCAGCTCAAGAGAGAGTGGTAACGAGCAGTACTTC
. . TRBJ2-1 TRBV24-1 CATSDDNEQFF TGTGCCACCAGTGATGACAATGAGCAGTTCTTC
. many TRBJ2-1 TRBV7-3 CASSLEGSYNEQFF TGTGCCAGCAGCTTAGAGGGTTCCTACAATGAGCAGTTCTTC
. few TRBJ1-2 TRBV7-3 CASSPRAGVNYGYTF TGTGCCAGCAGCCCCCGGGCAGGGGTTAACTATGGCTACACCTTC
TRBD1 few TRBJ1-2 TRBV11-2 CASTDPSRGRGYGYTF TGTGCCAGCACCGACCCTTCCAGGGGGCGCGGATATGGCTACACCTTC
. . TRBJ1-1 TRBV11-2 CASSLDSPQAEAFF TGTGCCAGCAGCTTAGATTCCCCCCAGGCGGAAGCTTTCTTT
TRBD2 few TRBJ2-2 TRBV4-1 CASSPRRSGGDTGELFF TGCGCCAGCAGCCCCCGCCGGAGCGGGGGGGACACCGGGGAGCTGTTTTTT
. . TRBJ2-1 TRBV7-6 CASSPGAQGNEQFF TGTGCTAGCAGCCCCGGGGCGCAAGGAAATGAGCAGTTCTTC
. . TRBJ1-3 TRBV12-3/TRBV12-4 CASSSLTPASGNTIYF TGTGCCAGCAGTTCGTTGACGCCAGCCTCTGGAAACACCATATATTTT
. . TRBJ1-1 TRBV10-3 CAISGLGRNTEAFF TGTGCCATCAGTGGTCTAGGCCGGAACACTGAAGCTTTCTTT
. many TRBJ1-5 TRBV7-8 CASSSLGQTSSNQPQHF TGTGCCAGCAGTTCTTTAGGGCAGACCTCTAGCAATCAGCCCCAGCATTTT
. many TRBJ1-5 TRBV7-2 CASSLSGNLGQPQHF TGTGCCAGCAGCTTATCGGGGAATCTGGGTCAGCCCCAGCATTTT
. . TRBJ2-3 TRBV11-3 CASSDGDGDTQYF TGTGCCAGCAGCGACGGGGATGGGGATACGCAGTATTTT
TRBD1 . TRBJ2-1 TRBV11-2 CASSQGGSYNEQFF TGTGCCAGCAGCCAAGGGGGCAGTTACAATGAGCAGTTCTTC
TRBD1 few TRBJ1-1 TRBV19 CASTLQGESTEAFF TGTGCCAGTACTCTACAGGGGGAGAGCACTGAAGCTTTCTTT
TRBD2 few TRBJ2-7 TRBV20-1 CSARVLAGGRYEQYF TGCAGTGCGAGAGTACTAGCGGGGGGCAGGTACGAGCAGTACTTC
. . TRBJ1-1 TRBV19 CASSIRRSNTEAFF TGTGCCAGTAGTATCCGACGGAGTAACACTGAAGCTTTCTTT
. many TRBJ2-5 TRBV7-2 CASSLNGGTQETQYF TGTGCCAGCAGCTTAAATGGTGGGACCCAAGAGACCCAGTACTTC
. few TRBJ1-1 TRBV6-2/TRBV6-3 CASSWGAAATEAFF TGTGCCAGCAGTTGGGGGGCCGCGGCCACTGAAGCTTTCTTT
. . TRBJ1-1 TRBV12-3/TRBV12-4 CASSDEGRNTEAFF TGTGCCAGCAGTGATGAGGGGAGAAACACTGAAGCTTTCTTT
. many TRBJ2-1 TRBV10-1 CASSESGSNEQFF TGCGCCAGCAGTGAGTCGGGCAGTAATGAGCAGTTCTTC
. few TRBJ1-2 TRBV29-1 CSVEVAVEGAYGYTF TGCAGCGTTGAAGTGGCGGTTGAAGGGGCCTATGGCTACACCTTC
. few TRBJ1-1 TRBV28 CASSRTGIVNTEAFF TGTGCCAGCAGTCGGACGGGAATCGTGAACACTGAAGCTTTCTTT
. many TRBJ1-3 TRBV7-8 CASSPYRLLSGPLSGNTIYF TGTGCCAGCAGCCCGTATCGCCTGCTTTCCGGGCCCCTCTCTGGAAACACCATATATTTT
TRBD1 . TRBJ1-4 TRBV20-1 CSARDLADRGSGEKLFF TGCAGTGCTAGAGATTTAGCGGACAGGGGTTCGGGTGAAAAACTGTTTTTT
. . TRBJ2-1 TRBV7-3 CASSSIDSSPPYNEQFF TGTGCCAGCAGCTCGATAGACTCCTCGCCTCCCTACAATGAGCAGTTCTTC
. . TRBJ2-3 TRBV30 CAWTAQGPRGTDTQYF TGTGCCTGGACCGCACAGGGACCTCGGGGTACAGATACGCAGTATTTT
. . TRBJ1-6 TRBV2 CASKLGTANSPLHF TGTGCCAGCAAGTTAGGGACGGCAAATTCACCCCTCCACTTT
. few TRBJ2-3 TRBV4-3 CASSQDSAGRIRGYTDTQYF TGCGCCAGCAGCCAAGATTCGGCTGGCCGGATACGGGGCTATACAGATACGCAGTATTTT
. . TRBJ2-1 TRBV6-2/TRBV6-3 CASSPDSRDAINEQFF TGTGCCAGCAGTCCCGATTCACGGGACGCCATCAATGAGCAGTTCTTC
TRBD2 . TRBJ2-3 TRBV12-3/TRBV12-4 CASTLSGGAKADTQYF TGTGCCAGCACCTTGTCCGGGGGGGCCAAGGCAGATACGCAGTATTTT
. . TRBJ2-5 TRBV5-4 CASSGGLGGETQYF TGTGCCAGCAGCGGGGGACTCGGCGGTGAGACCCAGTACTTC